These 17 T cell receptor beta chains originate from one sample sequenced in a study of blood T cell repertoires in COVID-19. Measured with immunoSEQ multiplex PCR; TCRdb has only the in-frame clones, and not every one. The sample includes approximately 170,000 clones, around 78% of them seen just once. Material for sequencing was PBMCs or T cells enriched from blood (not recorded which). These receptors originate from a woman aged 45-60 years who had recovered from COVID-19.

In this sample, this clone turned up once. The V call is TRBV5-5, the J call TRBJ2-2; D perhaps matches TRBD2 (5 bases). This CDR3 contains 14 residues. Deletions cut 4 bases from V and 5 bases from J, with 12 bases between. Germline V gene sequence: CDR1 SGHKS, CDR2 YYEKEE (reference sequence). Here the CDR3 DNA reads TGTGCCAGCAGCGCTCCGACGGGAACCGGGGAGCTGTTTTTT. Amino acids: CASSAPTGTGELFF.

The chain combines TRBV15 with TRBJ2-3; no clear D gene. CDR3 size: 15 residues. CDR1 LNHNV and CDR2 YYDKDF come from the germline V gene (reference sequence). Trimming cost V 8 bases and J 1 base, with 16 bases left between them. CDR3 sequence reads: CATLRTTLGTDTQYF. The CDR3 region has the DNA TGTGCCACCCTCCGAACTACCTTGGGCACAGATACGCAGTATTTT.

This chain uses TRBV7-9 with TRBJ2-7, with 10 bases matching TRBD2. The CDR3 extends over 16 amino acids. The ends lost 5 bases at V and 7 bases at J; junction bases unmatched: 14. Germline V lookup: CDR1 SEHNR, CDR2 FQNEAQ (reference sequence). In DNA, the CDR3 is TGTGCCAGCAGCCCGCCATCTCTAGCGGGAGAGGGTGAGCAGTACGTC. Translation gives CASSPPSLAGEGEQYV.

V and J are TRBV7-9 and TRBJ1-5, with D unclear. The CDR3 runs 13 residues. Germline V CDR1 and CDR2: SEHNR, FQNEAQ (reference sequence). V was pared by 6 bases and J by 7 bases, with 13 bases between. CDR3 DNA: TGTGCCAGCAGTTCGGAGGTGGAACAGCCCCAGCATTTT. Protein product: CASSSEVEQPQHF.

The V gene is TRBV3-1 (or the pseudogene TRBV3-2), the J gene TRBJ1-1; D unresolved. The CDR3 covers 15 residues. Germline CDR1 is LGHDT and CDR2 is YNNKEL (reference sequence). V lost 0 bases, J lost 5 bases, and 13 bases lay in between. The CDR3 nucleotides are TGTGCCAGCAGCCAAGATCCGGGGAGAAGAACTGAAGCTTTCTTT. Translating it yields CASSQDPGRRTEAFF.

The gene calls are TRBV7-9 and TRBJ1-3; D uncertain. The CDR3 has 15 residues. Trimming stripped 1 base from V and 9 bases from J, with 16 bases between. The germline gives CDR1 SEHNR, CDR2 FQNEAQ (reference sequence). The CDR3 DNA reads as TGTGCCAGCAGCTTAGGGGCGGCTCTGGGGAGCACCATATATTTT. It is translated as CASSLGAALGSTIYF.

This chain connects TRBV6-5 to TRBJ2-3; TRBD2 agrees at 12 bases. The germline gives CDR1 MNHEY, CDR2 SVGAGI. The CDR3 has 14 amino acids. V was pared by 10 bases and J by 6 bases, with 8 bases of the junction left unmatched. In DNA form, the CDR3 reads TGTGCCATCAGACCTAGCGGGGGGGCTGATACGCAGTATTTT. Amino acid sequence: CAIRPSGGADTQYF.

CDR3 sequence (DNA): TGCGCCAGCAGCCAACAGGGGGAAGGCTATGGCTACACCTTC. Amino acid sequence: CASSQQGEGYGYTF. The chain employs TRBV4-1 and TRBJ1-2; TRBD1 matches 7 bases. Trimming at V came to 2 bases and at J to 4 bases, leaving 4 bases not matched to a gene. This CDR3 is built from 14 residues. Per germline, CDR1 MGHRA and CDR2 YSYEKL.

The J gene is TRBJ1-1, the V gene TRBV18; 7 positions agree with TRBD1. CDR1 and CDR2 (germline): KGHSH, LQKENI. There are 16 residues in the CDR3. Trimming cost V 1 base and J 3 bases; bases outside gene matches: 8. This CDR3 is CASSPRAGGPDTEAFF. The CDR3, as DNA: TGTGCCAGCTCACCACGGGCAGGGGGGCCGGACACTGAAGCTTTCTTT.

The rearrangement uses TRBV7-2 and TRBJ1-4; possibly TRBD1 for D (5 bases). CDR3 length: 14 amino acids. CDR1 is SGHTA and CDR2 is FQGNSA in the germline V gene. Trimming took off 1 base at V and 7 bases at J, with 10 bases between the two ends. The CDR3 bases are TGTGCCAGCAGCTTAGGACAGACGCGTGAAAAACTGTTTTTT. It is translated as CASSLGQTREKLFF.

This chain uses TRBV6-1 with TRBJ2-7, with 11 bases lining up with TRBD2. This CDR3 region has 16 residues. Trimming cost V 3 bases and J 2 bases; bases outside gene matches: 6. From germline, CDR1 is MNHNS and CDR2 SASEGT. The CDR3 spells CASSEAASGGPYEQYV. As DNA, the CDR3 is TGTGCCAGCAGTGAGGCAGCTAGCGGGGGGCCCTACGAGCAGTACGTC.

V gene TRBV14 combines with J gene TRBJ1-1; TRBD1 matches 8 bases. The CDR3 is 15 amino acids. V lost 2 bases to trimming and J lost 5 bases; unmatched junction nucleotides: 7. The germline V gene has CDR1 SGHDN and CDR2 FVKESK. The CDR3 spells CASSQTGQGQTEAFF. In nucleotides, the CDR3 is TGTGCCAGCAGCCAAACAGGACAGGGTCAGACTGAAGCTTTCTTT.

V usage is TRBV5-1 and J usage is TRBJ1-6; 9 bases match TRBD1. The germline V gene has CDR1 SGHRS and CDR2 YFSETQ. V shed 4 bases and J 9 bases; nucleotides not matched to a gene: 11. The CDR3 contains 16 residues. The CDR3, as DNA: TGCGCCAGCAGCCCCGGGACAGGGCGTATTGGTTCACCCCTCCACTTT. Protein: CASSPGTGRIGSPLHF.

The chain links TRBV3-1 (or the pseudogene TRBV3-2) to TRBJ2-6; a weak D match, TRBD2 (6 bases). Germline values: CDR1 LGHDT, CDR2 YNNKEL (reference sequence). The V gene lost 3 bases and the J gene lost 2 bases, with 14 bases spanning the gap. The CDR3 is 17 residues long. As DNA, the CDR3 is TGTGCCAGCAGCCAGGTTAATAGCGGCGCTGGGGCCAACGTCCTGACTTTC. This gives the protein CASSQVNSGAGANVLTF.

The chain joins TRBV13 to TRBJ1-5; TRBD1 might be the D (6 bases). V dropped 9 bases and J dropped 3 bases, with 12 bases sitting between them. CDR3 length: 13 amino acids. Looked up from germline, CDR1 is PRHDT and CDR2 is FYEKMQ (reference sequence). CDR3 sequence reads: CARVPGANQPQHF. CDR3 in DNA: TGTGCCAGAGTACCAGGGGCCAATCAGCCCCAGCATTTT.

The chain links TRBV9 to TRBJ1-1, with D perhaps matching TRBD1 (6 bases). In germline, CDR1 is SGDLS, CDR2 YYNGEE. The ends were cut back, 7 bases at V and 7 bases at J, with 14 bases in the middle. The CDR3 length is 12 residues. This CDR3 reads CASASQGGEAFF. The CDR3 DNA follows: TGTGCCAGCGCGTCACAGGGTGGTGAAGCTTTCTTT.

The chain recombines TRBV6-4 with TRBJ2-2; tentatively, D is TRBD2 (5 bases). Trimming took 6 bases from V and 0 from J, leaving 8 bases between them. The CDR3 is made up of 14 amino acids. CDR1 MRHNA and CDR2 SNTAGT come from the germline V gene. CDR3 sequence: CASSGLANTGELFF. The CDR3 DNA follows: TGTGCCAGCAGCGGACTTGCGAACACCGGGGAGCTGTTTTTT.